This T cell receptor beta chain was recovered during a study of cytomegalovirus exposure and HLA in healthy donors. The study ran its PCR with 60 Vbeta and 13 Jbeta primers. The protocol was immunoSEQ multiplex PCR, while the TCRdb copy is restricted to in-frame clones and leaves out a portion. The sample holds some 150,000 clones, approximately 78% seen once. As concerns this clone: Its antigen is still unknown.

Trimming cost V 6 bases and J 6 bases; bases outside gene matches: 7. The length of the CDR3 is 13 residues. Looked up from germline, CDR1 is MRHNA and CDR2 is SNTAGT. Study-level findings and limits: Near-uniform donor sequencing depth was presumed by presence/absence analyses.

Sequenced: PBMCs. This receptor was taken from a woman in her 30s in good health and CMV-seropositive. The rearrangement uses TRBV6-4 and TRBJ1-2; 7 nucleotides line up with TRBD1. The CDR3 sequence is CASRETGENGYTF. DNA of the CDR3: TGTGCCAGCAGAGAAACAGGGGAGAATGGCTACACCTTC.